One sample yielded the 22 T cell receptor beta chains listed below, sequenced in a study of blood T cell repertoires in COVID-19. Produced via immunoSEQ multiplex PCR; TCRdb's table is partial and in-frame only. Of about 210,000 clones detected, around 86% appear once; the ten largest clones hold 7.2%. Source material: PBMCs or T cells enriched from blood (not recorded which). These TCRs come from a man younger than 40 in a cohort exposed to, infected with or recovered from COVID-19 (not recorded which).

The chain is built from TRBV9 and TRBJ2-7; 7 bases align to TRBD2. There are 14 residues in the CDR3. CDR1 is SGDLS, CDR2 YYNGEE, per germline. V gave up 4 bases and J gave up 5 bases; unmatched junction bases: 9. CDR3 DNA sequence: TGTGCCAGCAGCACAAAGGCGGGAGTCAACGAGCAGTACTTC. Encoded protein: CASSTKAGVNEQYF.

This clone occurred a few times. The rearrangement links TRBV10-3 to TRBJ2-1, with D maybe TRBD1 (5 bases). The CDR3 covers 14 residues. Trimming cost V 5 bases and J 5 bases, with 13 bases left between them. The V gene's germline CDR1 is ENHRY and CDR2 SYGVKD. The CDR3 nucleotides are TGTGCCATCAGTTCGGAGACAGTCCACAATGAGCAGTTCTTC. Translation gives CAISSETVHNEQFF.

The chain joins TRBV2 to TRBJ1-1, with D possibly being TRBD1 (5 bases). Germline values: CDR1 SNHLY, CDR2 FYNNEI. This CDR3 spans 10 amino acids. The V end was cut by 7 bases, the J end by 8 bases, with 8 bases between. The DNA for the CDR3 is TGTGCCAGCAAGGCAGGGGAAGCTTTCTTT. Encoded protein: CASKAGEAFF.

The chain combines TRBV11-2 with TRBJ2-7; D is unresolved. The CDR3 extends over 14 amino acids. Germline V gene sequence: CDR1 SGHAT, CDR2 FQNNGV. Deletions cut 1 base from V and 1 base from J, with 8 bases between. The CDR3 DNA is TGTGCCAGCAGCTTAGTCCTGAGATCCTACGAGCAGTACTTC. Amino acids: CASSLVLRSYEQYF. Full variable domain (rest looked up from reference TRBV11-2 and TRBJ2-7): EAGVAQSPRYKIIEKRQSVAFWCNPISGHATLYWYQQILGQGPKLLIQFQNNGVVDDSQLPKDRFSAERLKGVDSTLKIQPAKLEDSAVYLCASSLVLRSYEQYFGPGTRLTVT.

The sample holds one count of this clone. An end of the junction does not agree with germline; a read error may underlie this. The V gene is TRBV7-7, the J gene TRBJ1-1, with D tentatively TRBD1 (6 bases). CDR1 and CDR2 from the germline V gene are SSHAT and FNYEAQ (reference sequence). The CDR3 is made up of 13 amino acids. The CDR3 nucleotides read TGTGCTAGCAGCTTAGACAGGTACACTGAAGCTTTCTTT. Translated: CASSLDRYTEAFF.

The CDR3 sequence: CASSQVGGAAYEQYF. The CDR3 DNA follows: TGTGCCAGCAGCCAAGTAGGCGGGGCCGCCTACGAGCAGTACTTC. The genes are TRBV14 and TRBJ2-7; D is possibly TRBD2 (6 bases). The CDR3 length is 15 residues. CDR1 SGHDN and CDR2 FVKESK come from the germline V gene. V gave up 1 base and J gave up 2 bases, with 12 bases separating them.

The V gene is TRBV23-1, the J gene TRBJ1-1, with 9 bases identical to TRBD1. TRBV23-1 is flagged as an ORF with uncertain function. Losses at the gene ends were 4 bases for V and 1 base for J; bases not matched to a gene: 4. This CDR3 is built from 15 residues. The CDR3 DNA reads TGCGCCAGCAGTCTTCGGGGACAGGGGAACACTGAAGCTTTCTTT. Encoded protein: CASSLRGQGNTEAFF.

The CDR3: CASSQWGQGDGYTF. In DNA form, the CDR3 reads TGTGCCAGCTCACAGTGGGGACAGGGGGATGGCTACACCTTC. This rearrangement joins TRBV18 to TRBJ1-2; TRBD1 matches 11 bases. The germline V gene has CDR1 KGHSH and CDR2 LQKENI. CDR3 size: 14 residues. The V segment lost 4 bases and the J segment 6 bases; nucleotides outside the gene matches: 4.

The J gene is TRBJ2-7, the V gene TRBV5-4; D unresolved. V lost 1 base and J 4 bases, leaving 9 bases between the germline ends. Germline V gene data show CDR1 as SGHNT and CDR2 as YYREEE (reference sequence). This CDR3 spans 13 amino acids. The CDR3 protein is CASSLQFKYEQYF. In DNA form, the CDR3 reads TGTGCCAGCAGCTTGCAGTTTAAGTACGAGCAGTACTTC.

CDR3 nucleotide sequence: TGTGCCAGCAGGCTTACAACCAGCGGGAGGGCCTTCGAGCAGTACTTC. Translation gives CASRLTTSGRAFEQYF. The V gene is TRBV27, the J gene TRBJ2-7, with 10 bases that match TRBD2. Per germline, CDR1 MNHEY and CDR2 SMNVEV (reference sequence). The junction had 14 bases not matched to a gene; V was cut back by 6 bases and J by 6 bases. The CDR3 has 16 amino acids.

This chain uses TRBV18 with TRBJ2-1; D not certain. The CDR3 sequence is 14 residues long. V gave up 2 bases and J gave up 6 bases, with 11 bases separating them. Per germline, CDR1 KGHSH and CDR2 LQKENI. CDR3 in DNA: TGTGCCAGCTCACCAAATTTGCAGTCCAATGAGCAGTTCTTC. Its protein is CASSPNLQSNEQFF.

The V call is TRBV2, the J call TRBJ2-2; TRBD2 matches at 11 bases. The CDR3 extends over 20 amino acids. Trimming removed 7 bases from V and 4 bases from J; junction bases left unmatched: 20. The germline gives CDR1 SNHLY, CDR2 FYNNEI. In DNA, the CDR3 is TGTGCCAGCATCAGACAGGGAAGGTCTCTAGCGGGAGGTCCCACCGGGGAGCTGTTTTTT. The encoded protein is CASIRQGRSLAGGPTGELFF.

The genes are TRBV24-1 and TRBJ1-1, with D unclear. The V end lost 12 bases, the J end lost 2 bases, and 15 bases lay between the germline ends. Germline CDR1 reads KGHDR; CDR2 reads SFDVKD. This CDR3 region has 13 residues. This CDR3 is CAPGRDVNTEAFF. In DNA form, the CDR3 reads TGTGCCCCCGGACGGGATGTTAACACTGAAGCTTTCTTT.

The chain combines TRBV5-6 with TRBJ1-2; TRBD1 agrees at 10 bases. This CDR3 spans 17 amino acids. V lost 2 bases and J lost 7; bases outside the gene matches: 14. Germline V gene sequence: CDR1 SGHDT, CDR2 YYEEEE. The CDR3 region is CASSFPGQGPQVAGYTF. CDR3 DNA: TGTGCCAGCAGCTTCCCGGGACAGGGGCCTCAGGTAGCTGGCTACACCTTC.

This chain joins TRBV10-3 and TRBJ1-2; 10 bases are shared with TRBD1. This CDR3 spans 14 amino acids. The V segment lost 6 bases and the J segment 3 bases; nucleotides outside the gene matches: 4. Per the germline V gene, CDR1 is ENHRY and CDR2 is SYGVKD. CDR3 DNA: TGTGCCATCAGCCAGACAGGGGGCGACTATGGCTACACCTTC. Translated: CAISQTGGDYGYTF.

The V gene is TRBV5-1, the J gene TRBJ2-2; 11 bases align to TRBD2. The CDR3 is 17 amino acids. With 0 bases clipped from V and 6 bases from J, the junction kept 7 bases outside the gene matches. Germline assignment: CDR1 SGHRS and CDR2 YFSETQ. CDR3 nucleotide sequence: TGCGCCAGCAGCTTGGCTCTAGCGGGAGGAGGGGCCGGGGAGCTGTTTTTT. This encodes CASSLALAGGGAGELFF.

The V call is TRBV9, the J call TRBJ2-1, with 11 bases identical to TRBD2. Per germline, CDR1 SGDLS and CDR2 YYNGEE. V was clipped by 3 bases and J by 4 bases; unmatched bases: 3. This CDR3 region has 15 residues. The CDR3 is CASSEGLAVYNEQFF. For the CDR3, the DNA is TGTGCCAGCAGCGAGGGACTAGCGGTTTACAATGAGCAGTTCTTC.

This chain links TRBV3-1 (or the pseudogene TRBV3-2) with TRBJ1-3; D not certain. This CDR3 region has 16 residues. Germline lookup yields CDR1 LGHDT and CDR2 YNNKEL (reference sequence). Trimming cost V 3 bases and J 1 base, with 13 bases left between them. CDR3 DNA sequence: TGTGCCAGCAGCCATATGAGGAGACGTTCTGGAAACACCATATATTTT. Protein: CASSHMRRRSGNTIYF.

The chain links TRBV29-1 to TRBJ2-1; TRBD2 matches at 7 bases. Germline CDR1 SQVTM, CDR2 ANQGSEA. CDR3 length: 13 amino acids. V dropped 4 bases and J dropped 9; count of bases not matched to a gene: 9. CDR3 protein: CSVGAGRGTEQFF. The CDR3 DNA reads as TGCAGCGTTGGGGCAGGGAGGGGTACTGAGCAGTTCTTC.

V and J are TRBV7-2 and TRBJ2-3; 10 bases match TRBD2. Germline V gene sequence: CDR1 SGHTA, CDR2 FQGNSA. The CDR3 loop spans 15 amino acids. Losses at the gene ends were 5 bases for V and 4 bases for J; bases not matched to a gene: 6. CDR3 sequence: CASSLTSGESDTQYF. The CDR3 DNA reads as TGTGCCAGCAGCCTCACTAGCGGGGAGTCAGATACGCAGTATTTT.

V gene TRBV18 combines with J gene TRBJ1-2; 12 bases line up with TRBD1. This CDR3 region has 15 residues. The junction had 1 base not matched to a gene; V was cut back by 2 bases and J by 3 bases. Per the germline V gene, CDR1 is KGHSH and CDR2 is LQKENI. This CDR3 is CASSPGTGGHYGYTF. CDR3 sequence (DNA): TGTGCCAGCTCACCAGGGACAGGGGGCCACTATGGCTACACCTTC. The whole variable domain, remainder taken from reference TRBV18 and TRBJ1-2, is NAGVMQNPRHLVRRRGQEARLRCSPMKGHSHVYWYRQLPEEGLKFMVYLQKENIIDESGMPKERFSAEFPKEGPSILRIQQVVRGDSAAYFCASSPGTGGHYGYTFGSGTRLTVV.

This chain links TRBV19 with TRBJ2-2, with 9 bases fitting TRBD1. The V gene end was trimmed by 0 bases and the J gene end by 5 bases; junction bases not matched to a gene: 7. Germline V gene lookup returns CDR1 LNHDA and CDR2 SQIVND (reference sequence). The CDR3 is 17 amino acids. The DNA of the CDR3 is TGTGCCAGTAGTATAGATAGGGGACAGGGTAGGACCGGGGAGCTGTTTTTT. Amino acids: CASSIDRGQGRTGELFF.